Presented here are 25 T cell receptor beta chains from one specimen sequenced in a study of blood T cell repertoires in COVID-19. Data came from immunoSEQ multiplex PCR; TCRdb stores just in-frame clones and leaves some out. The table records under 200,000 clones, 83% of them present only once. The sequenced sample was peripheral blood. The receptors were gathered from a woman aged 80 or older with acute or convalescent COVID-19.

The J gene is TRBJ1-2, the V gene TRBV3-1 (or the pseudogene TRBV3-2), with 8 bases identical to TRBD1. The V gene end was trimmed by 6 bases and the J gene end by 4 bases; junction bases not matched to a gene: 4. Germline V gene data show CDR1 as LGHDT and CDR2 as YNNKEL (reference sequence). CDR3 length equals 13 residues. The CDR3 here is CASSPGQVYGYTF. The CDR3 nucleotides read TGTGCCAGCAGTCCGGGACAGGTCTATGGCTACACCTTC.

The chain employs TRBV11-2 and TRBJ2-2, with D perhaps TRBD1 (6 bases). The CDR3 loop spans 14 amino acids. CDR1 is SGHAT and CDR2 is FQNNGV in the germline V gene. Trimming removed 5 bases at V and 4 bases at J, with 11 bases between. CDR3 in amino acids: CASSGGIGTGELFF. CDR3 DNA sequence: TGTGCCAGCAGCGGGGGCATCGGCACCGGGGAGCTGTTTTTT.

The count of this clone is one. V usage is TRBV6-8 and J usage is TRBJ2-7; tentatively, D is TRBD2 (5 bases). V lost 2 bases and J lost 4, with 9 bases in between. Germline V gene sequence: CDR1 MNHGY, CDR2 SAAAGT. The length of the CDR3 is 13 residues. The CDR3 DNA is TGTGCCAGCAGTTACGAGGGCAGGTACGAGCAGTACTTC. Residues: CASSYEGRYEQYF.

This chain uses TRBV29-1 with TRBJ2-3; 7 bases are a match to TRBD1. Germline CDR1 and CDR2: SQVTM and ANQGSEA. The CDR3 consists of 17 residues. After removal of 3 bases from V and 3 bases from J, the junction contained 15 bases not matched to a gene. CDR3 loop: CSVEEMPGQTITDTQYF. CDR3 nucleotide sequence: TGCAGCGTTGAGGAGATGCCGGGACAGACCATAACAGATACGCAGTATTTT.

This clone was picked up one time. The chain carries TRBV9 and TRBJ2-1; the D is unclear. CDR1 and CDR2 from the germline V gene are SGDLS and YYNGEE. The CDR3 loop spans 15 amino acids. V was clipped by 0 bases and J by 3 bases, with 10 bases between them. The CDR3 nucleotides read TGTGCCAGCAGCGTAGAACTGGTCGACTACAATGAGCAGTTCTTC. Its protein product is CASSVELVDYNEQFF.

The rearrangement links TRBV6-1 to TRBJ2-7; maybe TRBD1 (6 bases). V lost 1 base and J lost 6, with 10 bases in between. From germline, CDR1 is MNHNS and CDR2 SASEGT. The CDR3 contains 13 residues. The CDR3 spells CASSEGRGSEQYF. The CDR3 coding sequence is TGTGCCAGCAGTGAAGGCAGGGGAAGCGAGCAGTACTTC.

The chain carries TRBV10-3 and TRBJ1-2, with a tentative D call TRBD1 (5 bases). Per germline, CDR1 ENHRY and CDR2 SYGVKD. The CDR3 runs 15 residues. The V gene lost 2 bases and the J gene lost 0 bases, with 10 bases spanning the gap. The CDR3 DNA reads TGTGCCATCAGTGAGGGGGGGGGAGCTAACTATGGCTACACCTTC. Its protein is CAISEGGGANYGYTF.

The chain carries TRBV29-1 and TRBJ1-1; TRBD1 matches 9 bases. Germline V gene data show CDR1 as SQVTM and CDR2 as ANQGSEA. J lost 5 bases, V lost 7 bases, and 11 bases had no gene match. The CDR3 sequence is 14 residues long. The DNA of the CDR3 is TGCAGCGGAGAGTCGGGACAGGGCGGAACTGAAGCTTTCTTT. Protein: CSGESGQGGTEAFF.

The chain uses TRBV6-5 and TRBJ1-6; a weak D match, TRBD1 (5 bases). V gave up 4 bases and J gave up 9 bases, with 10 bases separating them. This CDR3 has 13 residues. Looked up from germline, CDR1 is MNHEY and CDR2 is SVGAGI. The CDR3 sequence: CASSSRQSSPLHF. The CDR3, as DNA: TGTGCCAGCAGTTCACGACAGAGTTCACCCCTCCACTTT.

CDR3 sequence (DNA): TGTGCCAGTAATGAGGGAGGGAGCTCCTACGAGCAGTACTTC. Amino acid sequence: CASNEGGSSYEQYF. The gene calls are TRBV19 and TRBJ2-7, with 7 positions matching TRBD2. Germline assignment: CDR1 LNHDA and CDR2 SQIVND (reference sequence). V trimming: 7 bases; J trimming: 0 bases; junction bases outside the gene matches: 6. The CDR3 extends over 14 amino acids.

This clone was counted a few times. This sequence joins TRBV4-3 and TRBJ1-2; 9 bases align to TRBD1. The CDR3 sequence is 16 residues long. Germline-derived CDR1 and CDR2 are LGHNA and YSLEER. The junction had 7 bases not matched to a gene; V was cut back by 0 bases and J by 5 bases. The CDR3 nucleotides are TGCGCCAGCAGCCAAGATCTCGGGGGACAGGGTTATGGCTACACCTTC. Translation: CASSQDLGGQGYGYTF.

The chain carries TRBV5-1 and TRBJ2-2; D not resolved. V was trimmed by 0 bases and J by 6 bases, leaving 6 bases between them. The CDR3 has 13 residues. CDR1 and CDR2 (germline): SGHRS, YFSETQ. CDR3 protein: CASSLVGAGELFF. CDR3 coding DNA: TGCGCCAGCAGCTTGGTCGGAGCCGGGGAGCTGTTTTTT.

V gene TRBV7-3 combines with J gene TRBJ2-3; 9 positions agree with TRBD2. Trimming cost V 3 bases and J 7 bases; bases outside gene matches: 17. CDR1 and CDR2 from the germline V gene are SGHTA and FQGTGA. The CDR3 has 18 residues. CDR3 nucleotides: TGTGCCAGCAGCTTCACGACTAGCGGCCGCGGTATCGTAAATACGCAGTATTTT. This encodes CASSFTTSGRGIVNTQYF.

The chain couples TRBV5-4 to TRBJ1-6; 8 bases are a match to TRBD1. Per the germline V gene, CDR1 is SGHNT and CDR2 is YYREEE (reference sequence). The trim removed 4 bases at V and 4 bases at J, leaving 13 bases unmatched. This CDR3 comprises 18 residues. DNA of the CDR3: TGTGCCAGCAGCCCCGGGACAGGATCATATGGATATAATTCACCCCTCCACTTT. This codes for CASSPGTGSYGYNSPLHF.

This clone was picked up one time. The rearrangement links TRBV9 to TRBJ2-3; 8 nucleotides align to TRBD2. This CDR3 contains 17 residues. Trimming cost V 0 bases and J 3 bases; bases outside gene matches: 9. CDR1 is SGDLS and CDR2 is YYNGEE in the germline V gene. CDR3 loop: CASSVGGIAGFTDTQYF. Here the CDR3 DNA reads TGTGCCAGCAGCGTAGGGGGAATAGCGGGGTTTACAGATACGCAGTATTTT.

The chain uses TRBV18 and TRBJ2-2; D not resolved. This CDR3 spans 16 amino acids. Germline-derived CDR1 and CDR2 are KGHSH and LQKENI. The V end lost 2 bases, the J end lost 2 bases, and 12 bases lay between the germline ends. CDR3: CASSPGSGINTGELFF. The CDR3 nucleotides read TGTGCCAGCTCACCAGGCTCTGGTATCAACACCGGGGAGCTGTTTTTT.

The genes are TRBV7-2 and TRBJ1-2; 8 positions match TRBD1. CDR3 length: 17 residues. Per the germline V gene, CDR1 is SGHTA and CDR2 is FQGNSA. Trimming at V came to 5 bases and at J to 4 bases, leaving 15 bases not matched to a gene. CDR3 nucleotides: TGTGCCAGCAGCGAAGCAGGGGGCGCGGGTGGTGTCTATGGCTACACCTTC. Amino acids: CASSEAGGAGGVYGYTF. The full variable domain, with the rest looked up from reference TRBV7-2 and TRBJ1-2, is GAGVSQSPSNKVTEKGKDVELRCDPISGHTALYWYRQSLGQGLEFLIYFQGNSAPDKSGLPSDRFSAERTGGSVSTLTIQRTQQEDSAVYLCASSEAGGAGGVYGYTFGSGTRLTVV.

This clone was seen a single time. J is TRBJ1-4 and V is TRBV15; the D is unclear. The CDR3 has 15 residues. Germline CDR1 is LNHNV and CDR2 is YYDKDF (reference sequence). Trimming took off 0 bases at V and 4 bases at J, with 9 bases between the two ends. Here the CDR3 reads CATSRDSLSNEKLFF. The CDR3 region has the DNA TGTGCCACCAGCAGAGATAGTCTGAGTAATGAAAAACTGTTTTTT.

This rearrangement joins TRBV11-2 to TRBJ2-2, with 9 positions matching TRBD2. This CDR3 is built from 15 residues. V dropped 1 base and J dropped 6; count of bases not matched to a gene: 3. The germline V gene encodes CDR1 SGHAT and CDR2 FQNNGV. The CDR3 bases are TGTGCCAGCAGCTTAGGCGGGAGGGGAGCCGGGGAGCTGTTTTTT. This encodes CASSLGGRGAGELFF. Full variable domain (remainder filled in from reference TRBV11-2 and TRBJ2-2): EAGVAQSPRYKIIEKRQSVAFWCNPISGHATLYWYQQILGQGPKLLIQFQNNGVVDDSQLPKDRFSAERLKGVDSTLKIQPAKLEDSAVYLCASSLGGRGAGELFFGEGSRLTVL.

The V call is TRBV5-4, the J call TRBJ2-2; the D gene is possibly TRBD2 (6 bases). V was pared by 4 bases and J by 5 bases, with 9 bases between. The CDR3 totals 13 residues. Germline loops: CDR1 SGHNT, CDR2 YYREEE (reference sequence). Written as DNA, the CDR3 is TGTGCCAGCAGCGGCGGAGGGACCGGGGAGCTGTTTTTT. Its translation: CASSGGGTGELFF.

The CDR3 loop is CASSTAGVSYNEQFF. The CDR3 region has the DNA TGCGCCAGCAGCACCGCAGGGGTCTCCTACAATGAGCAGTTCTTC. V gene TRBV5-1 combines with J gene TRBJ2-1; D may be TRBD1 (6 bases). The germline CDR1 and CDR2 sequences are SGHRS and YFSETQ. The CDR3 sequence is 15 residues long. Deletions cut 4 bases from V and 0 bases from J, with 11 bases between.

In this sample, this clone turned up a few times. The V call is TRBV7-9, the J call TRBJ2-6; 8 nucleotides line up with TRBD1. The CDR3 covers 19 residues. In germline, CDR1 is SEHNR, CDR2 FQNEAQ (reference sequence). V shed 1 base, J shed 0 bases, and the junction held 8 bases outside the gene matches. Written as DNA, the CDR3 is TGTGCCAGCAGCTTAGGGTCAACAGGGGGAGTCTCTGGGGCCAACGTCCTGACTTTC. Translated, it gives CASSLGSTGGVSGANVLTF.

This chain connects TRBV28 to TRBJ2-1, with a possible D match to TRBD1 (5 bases). Germline values: CDR1 MDHEN, CDR2 SYDVKM. V was shortened by 7 bases and J by 7 bases, with 14 bases between the two germline ends. CDR3 length equals 13 residues. The CDR3 DNA is TGTGCCAGCATCCCTGCAGGGTTTAATGAGCAGTTCTTC. Translating gives CASIPAGFNEQFF.

This chain connects TRBV7-6 to TRBJ1-1; D is ambiguous. CDR3 length equals 20 residues. V was trimmed by 5 bases and J by 3 bases, leaving 31 bases between them. The V gene's germline CDR1 is SGHVS and CDR2 FNYEAQ. CDR3 region: CASSRILGGGTREADTEAFF. In DNA form, the CDR3 reads TGTGCCAGCAGCCGAATTTTGGGAGGAGGCACAAGGGAGGCCGACACTGAAGCTTTCTTT.

The chain recombines TRBV5-6 with TRBJ1-2, with a possible D match to TRBD1 (5 bases). The CDR3 runs to 13 residues. V was clipped by 5 bases and J by 8 bases, with 16 bases between them. Germline CDR1 and CDR2: SGHDT and YYEEEE. Written as DNA, the CDR3 is TGTGCCAGCAGTCTATCCTCAGGGTACGGCTACACCTTC. Protein sequence: CASSLSSGYGYTF.